Below, one TCR beta chain is given with its context. Its specificity is not known. This sample's treatment: oral pan-JAK inhibitor, 5-10 mg twice daily. The data are from a study of CD8+ T cells in alopecia areata. Findings and limits, study-wide: Administration of tofacitinib significantly diminished scalp clonality and expanded CD8+ clones within the top 100. A great number of expanded lesional clones endured in scalp and blood during tofacitinib. Scalp sample data also include resident alphabeta T cells from normal skin.

Following extraction, RNA underwent reverse transcription to cDNA, which served as the sequencing template. TCRdb keeps only in-frame clones here, not all; method: immunoSEQ multiplex PCR. The sample has more than 200,000 clones; around 66% are singletons. The sample consisted of CD4+ T cells sorted from blood, taken at week 4, from a patient treated with tofacitinib. This receptor was obtained from a human donor with alopecia areata.

DNA for the CDR3: TGTGCCAGCAGCCCGACAGGGGCGATAGGGGAGACCCAGTACTTC. Its protein is CASSPTGAIGETQYF. The chain is built from TRBV27 and TRBJ2-5, with TRBD1 matching 8 bases. V shed 6 bases and J 5 bases; nucleotides not matched to a gene: 11. Germline V gene data show CDR1 as MNHEY and CDR2 as SMNVEV (reference sequence). CDR3 length equals 15 residues.